One and the same sample provided the 3 T cell receptor beta chains below, sequenced in a study of human T cells and chemical hapten exposure (dated by TCRdb to about 2021). The method behind the library was RACE. Reads for this sample came from a NextSeq 500. TCRdb reprocessed the public reads (quality trimming at Q25 with fastp, clone calling with MiXCR) and kept in-frame beta chains. A single entry per CDR3 protein holds the most common genes and DNA from its merged rows. The sample has some 400,000 distinct CDR3 sequences on record, approximately 5% of them singletons. Approximately 2.5% of the sample is held by the ten biggest clonotypes. The time point label here, explained by the study, means: patch test 1, 2 weeks after DPC sensitization. Explained via the paper, the treatment or condition label denotes: therapeutic diphenylcyclopropenone sensitization with weekly scalp DPC. The starting material was whole blood, obtained in connection with sensitization to the hapten diphenylcyclopropenone (DPC). The origin of the receptors is a woman aged 45 to 65 with alopecia areata. Some clones in this sample may be carry-over from other donors' samples.

This clonotype came up many times. This rearrangement joins TRBV4-1 to TRBJ1-2; perhaps TRBD1 as D (5 bases). V lost 3 bases to trimming and J lost 2 bases, with 13 bases between them. CDR1 MGHRA and CDR2 YSYEKL come from the germline V gene. This CDR3 contains 15 residues. The CDR3 region has the DNA TGCGCCAGCAGCCAGGGGGGAGGACGGAACTATGGCTACACCTTC. Its protein product is CASSQGGGRNYGYTF.

This clonotype was picked up many times. CDR3 in DNA: TGCAGCGTTATGGCCAGGGCCTCTTCCTACAATGAGCAGTTCTTC. This gives the protein CSVMARASSYNEQFF. V gene TRBV29-1 combines with J gene TRBJ2-1, with D possibly being TRBD1 (5 bases). This CDR3 region has 15 residues. V lost 5 bases and J lost 1, with 15 bases in between. CDR1 is SQVTM, CDR2 ANQGSEA, per germline.

This clonotype was observed a handful of times. The chain couples TRBV10-3 to TRBJ2-3; the match to TRBD2 covers 7 bases. The germline V gene encodes CDR1 ENHRY and CDR2 SYGVKD. The length of the CDR3 is 17 residues. The trim removed 6 bases at V and 3 bases at J, leaving 15 bases unmatched. CDR3: CAIRGTTLRGRTDTQYF. In DNA, the CDR3 is TGTGCCATCAGAGGGACTACCCTCCGGGGGAGGACAGATACGCAGTATTTT.